This T cell receptor beta chain comes out of a study of glioma-infiltrating T cells (dated by TCRdb to about 2016). In terms of the full investigation: Glioma tissue, non-neoplastic brain tissue and matched peripheral blood mononuclear cells were used as sources from which TCR alpha- and beta-chain repertoires were sequenced. Three low-grade glioma patients, about eight primary glioblastoma patients and three non-glioma patients contributing non-neoplastic brain tissue were included in the paired cohort. To gauge divergence between tissue and blood T-cell populations, every tissue-infiltrating repertoire was compared against the peripheral blood repertoire from the same patient. The paper's findings and limits, for the study overall: Very few CDR3 sequences were shared between tissue and blood, attributed to high CDR3 diversity and limited sampling. Group comparisons were based on small numbers of patients: three non-neoplastic, three low-grade glioma and eight glioblastoma patients. VJ-independent divergence between tissue and blood was found to be below expectation in non-neoplastic patients but above expectation in all gliomas, particularly low-grade gliomas.

Of note for this clonotype: Its cognate antigen has yet to be identified. The input lacks base qualities; no much larger clone sits a single base away.

TCR alpha and beta CDR3 regions were amplified with the iRepertoire nested amplicon-rescue multiplex PCR (arm-PCR) platform from RNA. For one-step reverse transcription and amplification, roughly 100-450 ng of tissue mRNA or PBMC total RNA was used as input. After bead purification, a secondary multiplex PCR added Illumina adapters, and libraries were gel-purified between 200 and 400 bp. Demultiplexing relied on internal 6-nucleotide barcodes carried by the libraries. Libraries were sequenced on an Illumina MiSeq with 2x220 or 2x250 nucleotide paired-end reads. Per the authors' processing: Paired reads were merged using FLASH 1.2.11 and aligned with BWA-MEM to the GRCh37 human genome, and TRA and TRB reads were then extracted. An IMGT-derived reference of cassette sequences and CDR3 motifs, with pseudogenes included, was used for V and J assignment. Reads were translated in three frames, and productive CDR3s were defined as those with a C...FGXG motif and no stop codons. Clonotypes were defined as unique combinations of V-J cassette pair and CDR3 amino acid sequence. Reads were filtered by Hamming distance, thresholded by each sample's sequence error rate in mapped regions. Starting from the raw public reads, TCRdb applied fastp trimming at Q25, assembled clones with MiXCR and retained in-frame beta chains. Rows with a matching CDR3 protein are joined into one entry that keeps the most common DNA and genes. These V and J calls rely on TCRdb rather than the paper's analysis. The sample table shows 150,000 or so distinct CDR3 sequences, and about two fifths are seen once. The ten biggest clones cover around 18% of the sample.

From the germline V gene, CDR1 is MDHEN and CDR2 is SYDVKM. V sheds 7 bases and J sheds 3 bases, leaving 15 bases between their ends. From the cysteine up to the phenylalanine, the CDR3 has a length of 14 residues. Just CDR3 DNA is preserved here, 42 bases in frame from base 1. The chain is encoded by TRBV28 joined to TRBJ1-1, with the identity of the D gene unclear. The sequence came from a human donor with low-grade glioma or glioblastoma, undergoing nonglioma brain surgery, or in good health (not recorded which). Sequences were obtained from glioma tissue, nonneoplastic brain tissue, or PBMCs (not recorded which). The bases are TGTGCCAGCAAAATAACAGTTTCGGACACTGAAGCTTTCTTT. The encoded protein is CASKITVSDTEAFF. With the portions outside the CDR3 filled from the reference TRBV28 and TRBJ1-1 genes, the complete variable region becomes DVKVTQSSRYLVKRTGEKVFLECVQDMDHENMFWYRQDPGLGLRLIYFSYDVKMKEKGDIPEGYSVSREKKERFSLILESASTNQTSMYLCASKITVSDTEAFFGQGTRLTVV.